This is a list of T cell receptor beta chains from one sample in a study of CD8 T cells in ankylosing spondylitis. TCRdb called the 5' RACE reads again in MiXCR, with one record for every CDR3 protein. This sample has about 200,000 distinct CDR3 sequences; roughly 25% occur once, and the top ten carry around 6.3%. The sample was blood, either unsorted or a sorted T cell fraction (not recorded which). These receptors were obtained from a male donor with ankylosing spondylitis or in good health (not recorded which). Both conserved end residues are part of each CDR3. The order of the fields is V gene, D gene, clone size, J gene, CDR3 protein, CDR3 DNA. The D gene is left open where the match is weak. Not every row has a clone size; where given, it reads once, few, many or a size class.

TRBV20-1	.	.	TRBJ1-4	CSARLGALFF	TGCAGTGCTAGGTTAGGGGCCCTGTTTTTT
TRBV29-1	.	.	TRBJ2-5	CSVFGGGGQETQYF	TGCAGCGTTTTCGGGGGAGGGGGCCAAGAGACCCAGTACTTC
TRBV29-1	.	many	TRBJ1-1	CSVEDLDYEAFF	TGCAGCGTTGAAGATCTCGACTATGAAGCTTTCTTT
TRBV20-1	TRBD2	.	TRBJ2-3	CSARDGTSGRRDTQYF	TGCAGTGCTAGAGATGGGACTAGCGGGAGACGAGATACGCAGTATTTT
TRBV20-1	TRBD1	.	TRBJ1-2	CSASLPGGNYGYTF	TGCAGTGCTAGTCTGCCAGGGGGTAACTATGGCTACACCTTC
TRBV3-1	.	.	TRBJ2-1	CATSQYRSSYNEQFF	TGTGCCACCAGCCAATACCGGAGCTCCTACAATGAGCAGTTCTTC
TRBV12-3/TRBV12-4	TRBD2	many	TRBJ2-1	CASSKNLAGEYNEQFF	TGTGCCAGCAGCAAGAACCTAGCGGGAGAATACAATGAGCAGTTCTTC
TRBV20-1	.	many	TRBJ2-4	CSARDGLVQYF	TGCAGTGCTAGAGATGGGTTGGTTCAGTACTTC
TRBV29-1	.	.	TRBJ1-4	CSVEEYESLFF	TGCAGCGTTGAAGAGTATGAAAGCCTGTTTTTT
TRBV20-1	.	.	TRBJ2-1	CSASSGHSYNEQFF	TGCAGTGCTAGCAGCGGCCACTCCTACAATGAGCAGTTCTTC
TRBV20-1	.	.	TRBJ1-6	CSAREGRSGFPLHF	TGCAGTGCTAGAGAGGGGCGGTCCGGGTTCCCCCTCCACTTT
TRBV7-8	TRBD1	many	TRBJ1-2	CASSHRGQGVYGYTF	TGTGCCAGCAGCCACCGTGGACAGGGCGTCTATGGCTACACCTTC
TRBV29-1	.	.	TRBJ2-3	CSVEDWARGGTDTQYF	TGCAGCGTTGAAGATTGGGCGCGAGGAGGCACAGATACGCAGTATTTT
TRBV29-1	.	.	TRBJ1-1	CSASEGWNTEAFF	TGCAGCGCATCAGAGGGGTGGAACACTGAAGCTTTCTTT
TRBV6-5	TRBD1	.	TRBJ1-2	CASSYRYGQGSDGYTF	TGTGCCAGCAGTTACCGCTACGGACAGGGTTCAGATGGCTACACCTTC
TRBV6-1	.	once	TRBJ2-6	CASSRGTGANVLTF	TGTGCCAGCAGCCGAGGGACTGGGGCCAACGTCCTGACTTTC
TRBV4-1	TRBD2	many	TRBJ2-3	CASSQVGLAGPTRDTQYF	TGCGCCAGCAGCCAAGTGGGGCTAGCGGGACCAACCAGGGATACGCAGTATTTT
TRBV5-1	TRBD1	many	TRBJ1-1	CASSSGQGSAASAFF	TGCGCCAGCAGCTCGGGACAGGGGTCCGCTGCGTCGGCTTTCTTT
TRBV20-1	TRBD2	.	TRBJ2-7	CSARVILAGRSEQYF	TGCAGTGCTAGAGTGATTCTAGCGGGAAGGTCTGAGCAGTACTTC
TRBV29-1	.	many	TRBJ2-2	CSPFYETPTGELFF	TGCAGCCCCTTCTACGAGACACCCACCGGGGAGCTGTTTTTT
TRBV6-1	TRBD1	.	TRBJ2-7	CASSRTGTGLTYEQYF	TGTGCCAGCAGTCGAACCGGGACAGGACTTACCTACGAGCAGTACTTC
TRBV4-2	TRBD2	many	TRBJ2-3	CASSQDPRGGPGYTQYF	TGTGCCAGCAGCCAAGACCCGAGGGGAGGGCCGGGATATACGCAGTATTTT
TRBV20-1	.	many	TRBJ2-5	CSARHVGQLGRAQYF	TGCAGTGCTAGACATGTGGGACAACTTGGCAGGGCCCAGTACTTC
TRBV5-6	TRBD1	many	TRBJ2-5	CASRTGVETQYF	TGTGCCAGCAGAACAGGGGTGGAGACCCAGTACTTC
TRBV6-1	.	.	TRBJ1-1	CASSEWRQNTEAFF	TGTGCCAGCAGTGAATGGAGGCAGAACACTGAAGCTTTCTTT
TRBV5-1	.	many	TRBJ2-1	CASTEAGLHYNEQFF	TGCGCCAGCACGGAGGCGGGACTCCACTACAATGAGCAGTTCTTC
TRBV5-5	TRBD2	.	TRBJ2-5	CASSWGGPGLQETQYF	TGTGCCAGCAGCTGGGGGGGACCGGGACTTCAAGAGACCCAGTACTTC
TRBV29-1	.	.	TRBJ2-3	CSVEIHTPVPTDTQYF	TGCAGCGTTGAAATCCACACGCCCGTACCCACAGATACGCAGTATTTT
TRBV20-1	.	few	TRBJ2-1	CSARLAGAAQFF	TGCAGTGCTAGACTGGCAGGGGCCGCACAGTTCTTC
TRBV7-8	TRBD2	.	TRBJ2-1	CASSFPQRETGGEQFF	TGTGCCAGCAGCTTCCCCCAGCGGGAGACGGGCGGTGAGCAGTTCTTC
TRBV20-1	TRBD1	.	TRBJ2-7	CSADPGQVYEQYF	TGCAGTGCCGATCCAGGACAGGTCTACGAGCAGTACTTC
TRBV7-8	.	.	TRBJ2-7	CASSWTTDGEQYF	TGTGCCAGCAGCTGGACTACCGATGGCGAGCAGTACTTC
TRBV20-1	.	few	TRBJ1-3	CSARDVGNTIYF	TGCAGTGCTAGAGATGTGGGAAACACCATATATTTT
TRBV5-1	.	many	TRBJ2-3	CASSTGPITDTQYF	TGCGCCAGCAGCACGGGACCTATCACAGATACGCAGTATTTT
TRBV7-9	.	.	TRBJ1-2	CASSLGDGRGYTF	TGTGCCAGCAGCTTAGGGGACGGGAGAGGCTACACCTTC
TRBV18	.	many	TRBJ2-1	CASGPALSSYNEQFF	TGTGCCAGCGGGCCTGCGCTAAGCTCCTACAATGAGCAGTTCTTC
TRBV21-1	.	many	TRBJ2-1	CATLADSYNEQFF	TGTGCCACCCTAGCGGATTCCTACAATGAGCAGTTCTTC
TRBV29-1	TRBD2	few	TRBJ2-2	CSAGLAGAGELFF	TGCAGCGCCGGACTAGCGGGCGCCGGGGAGCTGTTTTTT
TRBV6-5	.	many	TRBJ1-1	CASSSYETLLNTEAFF	TGTGCCAGCAGTTCCTATGAGACACTCTTGAACACTGAAGCTTTCTTT
TRBV20-1	.	few	TRBJ1-2	CSARERANYGYTF	TGCAGTGCTAGAGAGAGAGCTAACTATGGCTACACCTTC
TRBV2	.	.	TRBJ2-1	CASSLQGGHNEQFF	TGTGCCAGCAGTTTACAGGGAGGTCATAATGAGCAGTTCTTC
TRBV20-1	.	few	TRBJ1-3	CSANSVSGNTIYF	TGCAGTGCTAATTCAGTCTCTGGAAACACCATATATTTT
TRBV5-1	TRBD1	many	TRBJ2-1	CASSQEPGTGLYEQFF	TGCGCCAGCAGCCAGGAGCCCGGGACAGGGCTTTATGAGCAGTTCTTC
TRBV6-2/TRBV6-3	TRBD2	.	TRBJ2-5	CASSYSEASGSAETQYF	TGTGCCAGCAGTTACTCGGAGGCTAGCGGGAGTGCGGAGACCCAGTACTTC
TRBV27	TRBD1	.	TRBJ2-1	CASSFVGQVDNEQFF	TGTGCCAGCAGTTTTGTTGGACAGGTAGACAATGAGCAGTTCTTC
TRBV4-2	TRBD2	.	TRBJ2-3	CASSQDASGRADTQYF	TGTGCCAGCAGCCAAGATGCTAGCGGGAGGGCAGATACGCAGTATTTT
TRBV11-2	TRBD2	.	TRBJ2-1	CASSRPGGTSGRKAYNEQFF	TGTGCCAGCAGCCGACCGGGGGGGACTAGCGGGAGGAAAGCCTACAATGAGCAGTTCTTC
TRBV5-1	TRBD1	.	TRBJ2-7	CASSFDPGQGDEEQYF	TGCGCCAGCAGCTTCGATCCGGGACAGGGGGATGAAGAGCAGTACTTC
TRBV29-1	TRBD2	few	TRBJ2-1	CSVHSGGLYNEQFF	TGCAGCGTTCATTCGGGAGGGCTCTACAATGAGCAGTTCTTC
TRBV20-1	.	many	TRBJ1-2	CSASIRTGGYTF	TGCAGTGCTAGTATCCGGACTGGTGGCTACACCTTC
TRBV6-5	.	.	TRBJ2-3	CASSYSPIAAFTDTQYF	TGTGCCAGCAGTTACTCCCCTATAGCGGCCTTCACAGATACGCAGTATTTT
TRBV20-1	TRBD1	few	TRBJ2-4	CMIPGQGVQNIQYF	TGCATGATACCGGGACAGGGGGTTCAAAACATTCAGTACTTC
TRBV5-1	.	many	TRBJ2-3	CASSPLGADTQYF	TGCGCCAGCAGTCCCCTGGGGGCAGATACGCAGTATTTT
TRBV24-1	.	.	TRBJ1-1	CATRRGLNTEAFF	TGTGCCACCAGGCGGGGATTGAACACTGAAGCTTTCTTT
TRBV20-1	.	.	TRBJ2-5	CSAISTEETQYF	TGCAGTGCTATTTCGACAGAGGAGACCCAGTACTTC